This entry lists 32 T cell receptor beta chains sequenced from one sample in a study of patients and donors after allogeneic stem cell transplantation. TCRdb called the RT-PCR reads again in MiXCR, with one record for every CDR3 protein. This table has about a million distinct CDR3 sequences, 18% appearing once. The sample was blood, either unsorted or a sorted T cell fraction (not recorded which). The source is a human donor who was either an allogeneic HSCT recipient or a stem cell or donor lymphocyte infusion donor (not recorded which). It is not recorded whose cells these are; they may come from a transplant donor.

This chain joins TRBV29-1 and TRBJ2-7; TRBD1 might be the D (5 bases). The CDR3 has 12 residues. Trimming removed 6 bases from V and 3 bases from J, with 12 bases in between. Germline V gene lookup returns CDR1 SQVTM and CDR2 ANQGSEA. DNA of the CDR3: TGCAGCGTCCTGGACACTTTCTACGAGCAGTACTTC. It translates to CSVLDTFYEQYF.

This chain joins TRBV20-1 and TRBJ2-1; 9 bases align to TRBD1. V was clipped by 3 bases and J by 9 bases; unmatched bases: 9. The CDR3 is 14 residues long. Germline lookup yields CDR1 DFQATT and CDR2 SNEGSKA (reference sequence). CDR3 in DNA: TGCAGTGCTAGGAGGGACAGGGTCTTAGGTGAGCAGTTCTTC. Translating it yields CSARRDRVLGEQFF.

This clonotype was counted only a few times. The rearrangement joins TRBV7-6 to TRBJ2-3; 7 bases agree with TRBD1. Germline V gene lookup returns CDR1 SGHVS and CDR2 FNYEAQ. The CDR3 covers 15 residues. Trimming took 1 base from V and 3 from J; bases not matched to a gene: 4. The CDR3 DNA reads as TGTGCCAGCAGCTTAGGGAGACAGGGAACAGATACGCAGTATTTT. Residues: CASSLGRQGTDTQYF.

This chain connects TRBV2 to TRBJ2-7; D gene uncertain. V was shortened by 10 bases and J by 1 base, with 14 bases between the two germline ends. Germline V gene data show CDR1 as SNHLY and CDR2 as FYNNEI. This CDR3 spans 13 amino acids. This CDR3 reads CATQPDGSYEQYF. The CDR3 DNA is TGTGCCACCCAACCGGACGGATCCTACGAGCAGTACTTC.

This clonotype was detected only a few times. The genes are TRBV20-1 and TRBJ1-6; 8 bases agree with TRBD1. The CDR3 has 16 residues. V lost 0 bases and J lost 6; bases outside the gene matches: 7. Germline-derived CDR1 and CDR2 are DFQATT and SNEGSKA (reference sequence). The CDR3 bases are TGCAGTGCTAGAGATTCGCAGGGGGCTGGTAATTCACCCCTCCACTTT. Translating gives CSARDSQGAGNSPLHF.

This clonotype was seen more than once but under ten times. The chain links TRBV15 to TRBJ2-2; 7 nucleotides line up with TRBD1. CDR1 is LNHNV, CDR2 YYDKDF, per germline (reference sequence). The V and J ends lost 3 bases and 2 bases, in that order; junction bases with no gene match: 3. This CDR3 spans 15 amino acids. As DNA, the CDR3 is TGTGCCACCAGCAGGAGGACAGGAAACACCGGGGAGCTGTTTTTT. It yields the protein CATSRRTGNTGELFF. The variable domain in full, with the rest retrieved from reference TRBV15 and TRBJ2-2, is DAMVIQNPRYQVTQFGKPVTLSCSQTLNHNVMYWYQQKSSQAPKLLFHYYDKDFNNEADTPDNFQSRRPNTSFCFLDIRSPGLGDTAMYLCATSRRTGNTGELFFGEGSRLTVL.

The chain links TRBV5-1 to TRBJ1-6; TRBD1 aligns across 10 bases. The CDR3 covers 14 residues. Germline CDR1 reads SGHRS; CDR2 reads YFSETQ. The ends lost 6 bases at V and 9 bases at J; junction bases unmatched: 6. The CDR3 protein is CASKGQGPTSPLHF. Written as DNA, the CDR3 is TGCGCCAGCAAGGGACAGGGGCCTACTTCACCCCTCCACTTT. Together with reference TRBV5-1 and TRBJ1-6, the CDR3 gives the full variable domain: KAGVTQTPRYLIKTRGQQVTLSCSPISGHRSVSWYQQTPGQGLQFLFEYFSETQRNKGNFPGRFSGRQFSNSRSEMNVSTLELGDSALYLCASKGQGPTSPLHFGNGTRLTVT.

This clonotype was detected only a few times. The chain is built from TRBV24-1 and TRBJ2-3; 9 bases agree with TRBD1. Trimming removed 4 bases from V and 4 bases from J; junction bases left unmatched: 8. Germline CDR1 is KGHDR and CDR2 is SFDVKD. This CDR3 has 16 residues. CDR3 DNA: TGTGCCACCAGTGACTCCACAGGGGGCGGGTCAGATACGCAGTATTTT. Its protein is CATSDSTGGGSDTQYF.

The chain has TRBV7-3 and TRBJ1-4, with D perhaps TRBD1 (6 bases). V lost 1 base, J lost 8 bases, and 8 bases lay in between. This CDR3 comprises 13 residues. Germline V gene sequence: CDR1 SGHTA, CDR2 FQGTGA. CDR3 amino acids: CASSLNRDEKLFF. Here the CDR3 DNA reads TGTGCCAGCAGCTTAAACAGGGACGAAAAACTGTTTTTT.

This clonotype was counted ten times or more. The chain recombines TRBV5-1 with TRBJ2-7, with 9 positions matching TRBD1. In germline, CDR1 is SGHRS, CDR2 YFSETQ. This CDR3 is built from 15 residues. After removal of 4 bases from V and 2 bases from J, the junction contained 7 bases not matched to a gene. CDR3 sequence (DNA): TGCGCCAGCAGCACACAGGGGGCTTTTGCCTACGAGCAGTACTTC. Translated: CASSTQGAFAYEQYF. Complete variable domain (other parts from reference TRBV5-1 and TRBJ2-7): KAGVTQTPRYLIKTRGQQVTLSCSPISGHRSVSWYQQTPGQGLQFLFEYFSETQRNKGNFPGRFSGRQFSNSRSEMNVSTLELGDSALYLCASSTQGAFAYEQYFGPGTRLTVT.

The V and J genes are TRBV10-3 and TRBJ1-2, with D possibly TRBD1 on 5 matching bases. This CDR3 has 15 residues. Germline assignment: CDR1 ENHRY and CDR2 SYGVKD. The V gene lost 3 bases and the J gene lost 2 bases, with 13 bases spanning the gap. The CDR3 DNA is TGTGCCATCAGTGACTCAAACAGGAGAAACTATGGCTACACCTTC. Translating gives CAISDSNRRNYGYTF.

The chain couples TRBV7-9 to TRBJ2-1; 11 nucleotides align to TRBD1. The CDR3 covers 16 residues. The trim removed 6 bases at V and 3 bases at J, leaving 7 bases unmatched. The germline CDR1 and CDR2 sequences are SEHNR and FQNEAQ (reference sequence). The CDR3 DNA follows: TGTGCCAGCAGTTTAACCGGGACAGGGGGCTACAATGAGCAGTTCTTC. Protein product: CASSLTGTGGYNEQFF.

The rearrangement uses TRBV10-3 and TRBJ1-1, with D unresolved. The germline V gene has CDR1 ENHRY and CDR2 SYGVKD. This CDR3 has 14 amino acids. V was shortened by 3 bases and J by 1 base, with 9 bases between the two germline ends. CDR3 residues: CAISDKQRNTEAFF. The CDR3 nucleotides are TGTGCCATCAGTGATAAACAGCGGAACACTGAAGCTTTCTTT.

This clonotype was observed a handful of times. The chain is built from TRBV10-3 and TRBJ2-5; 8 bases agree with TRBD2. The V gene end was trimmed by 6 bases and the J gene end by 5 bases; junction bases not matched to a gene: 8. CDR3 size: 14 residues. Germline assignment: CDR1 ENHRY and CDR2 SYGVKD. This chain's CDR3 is CAISDDSGDETQYF. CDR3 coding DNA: TGTGCCATCAGCGACGATAGCGGGGATGAGACCCAGTACTTC.

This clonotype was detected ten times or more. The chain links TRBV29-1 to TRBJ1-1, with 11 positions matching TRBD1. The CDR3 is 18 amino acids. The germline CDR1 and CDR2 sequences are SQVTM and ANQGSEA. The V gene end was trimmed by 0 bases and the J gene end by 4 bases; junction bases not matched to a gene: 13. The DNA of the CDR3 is TGCAGCGTTGAAGATGTCGGACAGGGGGCTAACGACGTCACTGAAGCTTTCTTT. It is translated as CSVEDVGQGANDVTEAFF.

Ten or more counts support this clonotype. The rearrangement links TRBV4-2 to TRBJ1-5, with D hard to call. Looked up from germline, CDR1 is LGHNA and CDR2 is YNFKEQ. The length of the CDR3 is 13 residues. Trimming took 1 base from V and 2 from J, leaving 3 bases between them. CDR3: CASSQGRNQPQHF. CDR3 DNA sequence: TGTGCCAGCAGCCAAGGACGCAATCAGCCCCAGCATTTT.

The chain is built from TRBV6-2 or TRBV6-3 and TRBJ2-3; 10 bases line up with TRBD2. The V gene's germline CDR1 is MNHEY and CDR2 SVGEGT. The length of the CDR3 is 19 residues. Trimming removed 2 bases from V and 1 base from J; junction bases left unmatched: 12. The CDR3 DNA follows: TGTGCCAGCAGTTACCTTTTCGGACTAGCGGCCACCCGCACAGATACGCAGTATTTT. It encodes CASSYLFGLAATRTDTQYF.

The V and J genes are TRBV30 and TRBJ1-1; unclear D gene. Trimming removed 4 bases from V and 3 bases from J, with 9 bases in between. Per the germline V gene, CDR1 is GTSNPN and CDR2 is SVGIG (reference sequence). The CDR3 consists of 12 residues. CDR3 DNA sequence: TGTGCCTGGATTAGTGGGCACACTGAAGCTTTCTTT. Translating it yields CAWISGHTEAFF.

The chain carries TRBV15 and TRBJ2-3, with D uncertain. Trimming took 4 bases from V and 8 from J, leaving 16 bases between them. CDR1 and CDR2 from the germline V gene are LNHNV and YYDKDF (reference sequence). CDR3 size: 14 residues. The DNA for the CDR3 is TGTGCCACCAGCATATCTCGGACCGTAGTTACGCAGTATTTT. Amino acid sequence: CATSISRTVVTQYF.

This CDR3 reads CASSQEGKRGVGTDTQYF. The CDR3 nucleotides are TGTGCCAGCAGCCAAGAAGGCAAGCGGGGGGTGGGCACAGATACGCAGTATTTT. This rearrangement joins TRBV4-2 to TRBJ2-3; 9 positions agree with TRBD2. Germline lookup yields CDR1 LGHNA and CDR2 YNFKEQ. This CDR3 is built from 18 residues. Germline trimming cut 0 bases from V and 1 base from J; bases unmatched to any gene: 8.

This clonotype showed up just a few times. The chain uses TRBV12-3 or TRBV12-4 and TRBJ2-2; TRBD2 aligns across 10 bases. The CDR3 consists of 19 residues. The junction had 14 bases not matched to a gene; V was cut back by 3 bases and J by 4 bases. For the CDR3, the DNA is TGTGCCAGCAGTTTTGGTCCGGGCGGGCTAGCGGGAGCCACCGGGGAGCTGTTTTTT. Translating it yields CASSFGPGGLAGATGELFF.

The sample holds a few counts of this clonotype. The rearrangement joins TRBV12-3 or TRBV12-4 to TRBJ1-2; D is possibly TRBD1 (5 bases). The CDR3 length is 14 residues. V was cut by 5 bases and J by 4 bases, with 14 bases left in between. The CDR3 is CASSRGWQIYGYTF. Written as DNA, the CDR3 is TGTGCCAGCAGTCGGGGCTGGCAGATCTATGGCTACACCTTC.

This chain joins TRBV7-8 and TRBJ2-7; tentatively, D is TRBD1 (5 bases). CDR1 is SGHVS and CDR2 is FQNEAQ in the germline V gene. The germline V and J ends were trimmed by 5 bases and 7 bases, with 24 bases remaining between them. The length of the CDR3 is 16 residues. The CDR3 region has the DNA TGTGCCAGCAGCACCCCTAGGGGCGAGAACTACGTAGAGCAGTACTTC. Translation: CASSTPRGENYVEQYF.

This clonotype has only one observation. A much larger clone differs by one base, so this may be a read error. CDR3 nucleotides: TGTGCCAGCAGTTTAGGACGGTACCGGGGGGGAGATACGCAGTATTTT. It codes for CASSLGRYRGGDTQYF. The rearrangement links TRBV12-3 or TRBV12-4 to TRBJ2-3, with TRBD2 matching 8 bases. The CDR3 has 16 amino acids. With V trimmed by 1 base and J by 5 bases, 8 bases remained unmatched.

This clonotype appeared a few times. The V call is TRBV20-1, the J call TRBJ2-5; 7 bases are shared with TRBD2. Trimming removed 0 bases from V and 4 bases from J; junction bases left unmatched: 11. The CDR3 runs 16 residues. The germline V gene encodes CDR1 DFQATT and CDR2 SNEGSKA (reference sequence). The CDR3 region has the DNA TGCAGTGCTAGAGATACTATAGGACTAGGCGGAGAGACCCAGTACTTC. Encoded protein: CSARDTIGLGGETQYF.

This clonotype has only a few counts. The CDR3 region is CAISESRIYEQYF. CDR3 sequence (DNA): TGTGCCATCAGTGAAAGTCGGATCTACGAGCAGTACTTC. This chain connects TRBV10-3 to TRBJ2-7, with D unclear. Germline assignment: CDR1 ENHRY and CDR2 SYGVKD. V was cut by 3 bases and J by 3 bases, with 9 bases left in between. The CDR3 covers 13 residues.

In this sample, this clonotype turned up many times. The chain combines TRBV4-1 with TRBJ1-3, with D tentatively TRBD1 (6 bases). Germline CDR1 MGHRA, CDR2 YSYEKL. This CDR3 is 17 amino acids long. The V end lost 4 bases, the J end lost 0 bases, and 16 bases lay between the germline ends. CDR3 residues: CASSPGDRLNSGNTIYF. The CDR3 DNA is TGCGCCAGCAGCCCTGGCGACAGGCTAAACTCTGGAAACACCATATATTTT.

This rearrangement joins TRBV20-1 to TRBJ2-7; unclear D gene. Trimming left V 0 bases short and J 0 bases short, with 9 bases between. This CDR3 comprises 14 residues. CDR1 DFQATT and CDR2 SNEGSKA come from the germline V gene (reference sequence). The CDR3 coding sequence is TGCAGTGCTAGAGATCTGACGAGCTCCTACGAGCAGTACTTC. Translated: CSARDLTSSYEQYF.

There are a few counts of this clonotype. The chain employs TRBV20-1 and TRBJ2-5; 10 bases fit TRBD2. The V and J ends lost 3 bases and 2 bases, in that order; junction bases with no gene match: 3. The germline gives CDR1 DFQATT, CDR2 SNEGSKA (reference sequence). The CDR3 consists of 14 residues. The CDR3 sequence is CSASSGGKQETQYF. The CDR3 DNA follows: TGCAGTGCTAGTAGCGGGGGGAAACAAGAGACCCAGTACTTC.

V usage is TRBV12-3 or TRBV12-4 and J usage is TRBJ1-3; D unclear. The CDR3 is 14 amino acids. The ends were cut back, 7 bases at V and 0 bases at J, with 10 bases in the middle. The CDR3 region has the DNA TGTGCCAGCATAGTGGACCTCTCTGGAAACACCATATATTTT. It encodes CASIVDLSGNTIYF.

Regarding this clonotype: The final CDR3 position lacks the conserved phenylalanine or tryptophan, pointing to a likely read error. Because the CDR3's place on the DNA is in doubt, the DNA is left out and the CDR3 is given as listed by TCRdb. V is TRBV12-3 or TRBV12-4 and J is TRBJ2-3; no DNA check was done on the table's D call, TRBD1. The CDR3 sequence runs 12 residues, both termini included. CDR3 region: CASSLLGLGQVL.

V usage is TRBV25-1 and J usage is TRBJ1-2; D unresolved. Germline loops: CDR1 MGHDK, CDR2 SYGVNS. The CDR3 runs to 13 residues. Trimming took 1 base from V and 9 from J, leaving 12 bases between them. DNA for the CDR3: TGTGCCAGCAGTGAATTGGAGGGAGTACGCTACACCTTC. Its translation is CASSELEGVRYTF.